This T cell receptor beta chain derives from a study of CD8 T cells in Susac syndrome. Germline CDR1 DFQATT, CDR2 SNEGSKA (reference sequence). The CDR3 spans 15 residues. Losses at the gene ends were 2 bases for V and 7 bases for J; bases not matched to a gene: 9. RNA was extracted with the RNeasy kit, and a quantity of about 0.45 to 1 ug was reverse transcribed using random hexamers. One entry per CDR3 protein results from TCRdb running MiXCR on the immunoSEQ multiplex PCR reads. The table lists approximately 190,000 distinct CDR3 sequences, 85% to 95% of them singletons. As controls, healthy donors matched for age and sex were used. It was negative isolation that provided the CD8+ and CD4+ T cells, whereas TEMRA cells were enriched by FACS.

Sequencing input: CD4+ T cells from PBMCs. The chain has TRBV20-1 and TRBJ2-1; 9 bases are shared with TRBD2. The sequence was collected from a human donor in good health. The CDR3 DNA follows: TGCAGTGCTAGAAATCCTAGCGGGGTTGGGAATGAGCAGTTCTTC. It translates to CSARNPSGVGNEQFF.